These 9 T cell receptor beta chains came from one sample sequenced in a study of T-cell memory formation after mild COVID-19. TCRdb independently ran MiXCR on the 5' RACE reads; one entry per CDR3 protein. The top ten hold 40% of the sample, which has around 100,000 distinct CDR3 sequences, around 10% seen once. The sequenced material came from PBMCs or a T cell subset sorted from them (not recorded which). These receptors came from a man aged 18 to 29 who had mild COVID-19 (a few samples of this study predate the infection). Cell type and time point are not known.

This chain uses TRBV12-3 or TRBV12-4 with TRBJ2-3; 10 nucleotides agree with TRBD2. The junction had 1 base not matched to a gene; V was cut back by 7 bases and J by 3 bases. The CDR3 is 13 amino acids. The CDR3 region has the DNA TGTGCCAGCACTAGCGGGGGTACAGATACGCAGTATTTT. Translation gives CASTSGGTDTQYF.

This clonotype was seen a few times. CDR3 protein: CSTMRSSGNTIYF. Here the CDR3 DNA reads TGCAGCACCATGAGGTCCTCTGGAAACACCATATATTTT. The chain couples TRBV29-1 to TRBJ1-3; D is uncertain. The CDR3 contains 13 residues. Germline loops: CDR1 SQVTM, CDR2 ANQGSEA. The V end lost 8 bases, the J end lost 0 bases, and 11 bases lay between the germline ends.

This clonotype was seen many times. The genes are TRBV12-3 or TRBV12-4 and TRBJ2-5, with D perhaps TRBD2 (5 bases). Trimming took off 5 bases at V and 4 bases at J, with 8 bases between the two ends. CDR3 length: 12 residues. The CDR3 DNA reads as TGTGCCAGCAGTGCGGGCCGAGAGACCCAGTACTTC. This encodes CASSAGRETQYF.

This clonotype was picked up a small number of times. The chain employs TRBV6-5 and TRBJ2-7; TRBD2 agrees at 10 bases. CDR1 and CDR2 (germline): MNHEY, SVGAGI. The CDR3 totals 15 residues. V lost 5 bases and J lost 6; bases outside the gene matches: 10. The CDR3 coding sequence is TGTGCCAGCAGTCCCTGGACTAGCGGAACCGGCGAGCAGTACTTC. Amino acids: CASSPWTSGTGEQYF.

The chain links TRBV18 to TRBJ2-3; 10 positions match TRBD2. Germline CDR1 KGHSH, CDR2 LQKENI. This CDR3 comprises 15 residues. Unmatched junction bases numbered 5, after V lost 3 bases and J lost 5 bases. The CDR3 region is CASSPWGLARDTQYF. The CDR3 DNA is TGTGCCAGCTCACCTTGGGGACTAGCGAGAGATACGCAGTATTTT.

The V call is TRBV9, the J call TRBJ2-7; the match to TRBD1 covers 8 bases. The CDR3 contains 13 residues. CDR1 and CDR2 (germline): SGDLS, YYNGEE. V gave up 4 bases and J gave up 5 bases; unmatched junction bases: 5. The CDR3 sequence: CASSPSDRDEQYF. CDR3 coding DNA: TGTGCCAGCAGCCCGTCGGACAGGGACGAGCAGTACTTC.

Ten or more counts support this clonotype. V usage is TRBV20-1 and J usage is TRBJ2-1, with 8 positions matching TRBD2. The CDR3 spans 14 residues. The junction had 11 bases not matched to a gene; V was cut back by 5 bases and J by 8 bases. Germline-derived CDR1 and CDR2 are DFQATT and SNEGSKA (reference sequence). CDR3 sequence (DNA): TGCAGTGCTCGCCCCAGGACTAGCTGGTATGAGCAGTTCTTC. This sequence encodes CSARPRTSWYEQFF.

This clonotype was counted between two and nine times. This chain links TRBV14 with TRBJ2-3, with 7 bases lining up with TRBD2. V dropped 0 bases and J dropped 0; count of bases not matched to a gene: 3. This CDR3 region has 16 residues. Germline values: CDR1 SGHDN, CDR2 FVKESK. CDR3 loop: CASSQDQRGSTDTQYF. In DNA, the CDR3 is TGTGCCAGCAGCCAAGACCAGCGGGGTAGCACAGATACGCAGTATTTT.

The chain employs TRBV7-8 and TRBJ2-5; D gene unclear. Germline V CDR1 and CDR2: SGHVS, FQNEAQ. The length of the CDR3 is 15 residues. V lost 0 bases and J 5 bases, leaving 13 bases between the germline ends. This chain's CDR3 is CASSLAHSRWETQYF. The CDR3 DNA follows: TGTGCCAGCAGCTTAGCCCACAGTCGTTGGGAGACCCAGTACTTC.